The 30 T cell receptor beta chains in this list originate from one sample, sequenced in a study of blood T cell repertoires in COVID-19. Data came from immunoSEQ multiplex PCR; TCRdb stores just in-frame clones and leaves some out. The sample records a few hundred thousand clones, 85% to 90% being singletons. Sequencing was performed on PBMCs or T cells enriched from blood (not recorded which). Every receptor here comes from a man aged 25-45 years who had recovered from COVID-19.

This clone was seen only once. The V and J genes are TRBV11-2 and TRBJ2-5; tentatively, D is TRBD1 (5 bases). Germline CDR1 SGHAT, CDR2 FQNNGV. This CDR3 has 16 amino acids. V lost 2 bases and J lost 0, with 13 bases in between. The CDR3 region is CASSLNSRGNQETQYF. The CDR3 nucleotides are TGTGCCAGCAGCTTAAATTCAAGGGGAAACCAAGAGACCCAGTACTTC. The full variable domain, completed using reference TRBV11-2 and TRBJ2-5, is EAGVAQSPRYKIIEKRQSVAFWCNPISGHATLYWYQQILGQGPKLLIQFQNNGVVDDSQLPKDRFSAERLKGVDSTLKIQPAKLEDSAVYLCASSLNSRGNQETQYFGPGTRLLVL.

In DNA form, the CDR3 reads TGTGCCAGCAGCTTGACCGTCGGGGTCTCCTACAATGAGCAGTTCTTC. This gives the protein CASSLTVGVSYNEQFF. The chain combines TRBV5-8 with TRBJ2-1; D is possibly TRBD2 (5 bases). Trimming removed 1 base at V and 0 bases at J, with 11 bases between. CDR3 length: 16 amino acids. CDR1 SGHTS and CDR2 YDEGEE come from the germline V gene.

V is TRBV2 and J is TRBJ2-3; 11 bases fit TRBD2. Germline V lookup: CDR1 SNHLY, CDR2 FYNNEI. V was clipped by 5 bases and J by 2 bases; unmatched bases: 9. CDR3 length equals 17 residues. CDR3 DNA: TGTGCCAGCAGTCGTTTAGCGGGGGGGCCGATCACAGATACGCAGTATTTT. It translates to CASSRLAGGPITDTQYF.

The chain is built from TRBV4-1 and TRBJ2-1; D perhaps matches TRBD2 (6 bases). V was cut by 4 bases and J by 0 bases, with 19 bases left in between. CDR1 is MGHRA, CDR2 YSYEKL, per germline. The CDR3 spans 18 residues. CDR3: CASSPGLPSMSSYNEQFF. CDR3 sequence (DNA): TGCGCCAGCAGCCCGGGACTCCCATCGATGAGCTCCTACAATGAGCAGTTCTTC.

The chain links TRBV7-9 to TRBJ1-1, with D uncertain. CDR1 and CDR2 (germline): SEHNR, FQNEAQ (reference sequence). V shed 7 bases and J shed 4 bases, with 13 bases lying between them. The CDR3 loop spans 13 amino acids. The CDR3 is CASNPQAGTEAFF. CDR3 bases: TGTGCCAGCAACCCCCAGGCAGGCACTGAAGCTTTCTTT. Complete variable domain (other parts from reference TRBV7-9 and TRBJ1-1): DTGVSQNPRHKITKRGQNVTFRCDPISEHNRLYWYRQTLGQGPEFLTYFQNEAQLEKSRLLSDRFSAERPKGSFSTLEIQRTEQGDSAMYLCASNPQAGTEAFFGQGTRLTVV.

The chain has TRBV30 and TRBJ1-2; D perhaps matches TRBD1 (6 bases). The germline gives CDR1 GTSNPN, CDR2 SVGIG (reference sequence). Trimming stripped 4 bases from V and 8 bases from J, with 17 bases between. The CDR3 has 13 residues. Written as DNA, the CDR3 is TGTGCCTGGACCCTCGGGGGGGCGCGGGGCTACACCTTC. It translates to CAWTLGGARGYTF.

V gene TRBV5-1 combines with J gene TRBJ2-7, with D tentatively TRBD1 (6 bases). Trimming stripped 4 bases from V and 4 bases from J, with 18 bases between. Germline CDR1 SGHRS, CDR2 YFSETQ. This CDR3 has 15 residues. The CDR3 DNA follows: TGCGCCAGCAGCGTTGTTGAGACAGGAGTATACGAGCAGTACTTC. Translation: CASSVVETGVYEQYF.

CDR3 DNA sequence: TGTGCCAGCAGAGTGGGACAGGGGTACCTATACACAGATACGCAGTATTTT. Translation gives CASRVGQGYLYTDTQYF. The rearrangement joins TRBV5-6 to TRBJ2-3, with 10 positions matching TRBD1. From germline, CDR1 is SGHDT and CDR2 YYEEEE. V gave up 5 bases and J gave up 2 bases; unmatched junction bases: 11. This CDR3 spans 17 amino acids.

The chain links TRBV9 to TRBJ1-1; D possibly corresponds to TRBD1 (6 bases). The V and J ends lost 0 bases and 0 bases respectively, with 12 bases between them. Germline CDR1 reads SGDLS; CDR2 reads YYNGEE. The CDR3 length is 16 residues. The CDR3, as DNA: TGTGCCAGCAGCGTAGGCCTACAGGGAATGAACACTGAAGCTTTCTTT. Its translation is CASSVGLQGMNTEAFF.

The chain is built from TRBV18 and TRBJ2-1; D ambiguous. This CDR3 is built from 13 residues. Germline CDR1 KGHSH, CDR2 LQKENI. The V end was cut by 2 bases, the J end by 9 bases, with 11 bases between. The CDR3 sequence is CASSPYTRGEQFF. DNA for the CDR3: TGTGCCAGCTCACCATATACCCGCGGTGAGCAGTTCTTC.

The V gene is TRBV2, the J gene TRBJ2-1, with D perhaps matching TRBD1 (6 bases). The CDR3 extends over 14 amino acids. Germline V gene data show CDR1 as SNHLY and CDR2 as FYNNEI. The CDR3 spells CATSGVFSYNEQFF. Written as DNA, the CDR3 is TGTGCGACCTCAGGGGTCTTCTCCTACAATGAGCAGTTCTTC. Using reference TRBV2 and TRBJ2-1 for the parts outside the CDR3, the full variable domain is EPEVTQTPSHQVTQMGQEVILRCVPISNHLYFYWYRQILGQKVEFLVSFYNNEISEKSEIFDDQFSVERPDGSNFTLKIRSTKLEDSAMYFCATSGVFSYNEQFFGPGTRLTVL.

The chain is built from TRBV7-2 and TRBJ2-1, with D maybe TRBD2 (6 bases). V lost 7 bases and J lost 0, with 16 bases in between. Germline CDR1 is SGHTA and CDR2 is FQGNSA. The CDR3 covers 16 residues. The CDR3 sequence: CASTSYLARSYNEQFF. The DNA of the CDR3 is TGTGCCAGCACCTCATACCTAGCGCGCTCCTACAATGAGCAGTTCTTC.

The chain recombines TRBV5-1 with TRBJ1-4, with no clear D. The V end lost 1 base, the J end lost 0 bases, and 10 bases lay between the germline ends. Germline-derived CDR1 and CDR2 are SGHRS and YFSETQ. The CDR3 is 16 residues long. Here the CDR3 reads CASSLSSASTNEKLFF. DNA for the CDR3: TGCGCCAGCAGCTTGAGCTCAGCGTCAACTAATGAAAAACTGTTTTTT.

The chain links TRBV3-1 (or the pseudogene TRBV3-2) to TRBJ1-5; D may be TRBD1 (6 bases). V lost 6 bases and J lost 1, with 10 bases in between. The CDR3 is made up of 14 amino acids. The V gene's germline CDR1 is LGHDT and CDR2 YNNKEL (reference sequence). The CDR3: CASSGTGSNQPQHF. CDR3 nucleotides: TGTGCCAGCAGTGGTACAGGGAGCAATCAGCCCCAGCATTTT.

The chain joins TRBV29-1 to TRBJ2-1; D is unclear. The V end was cut by 0 bases, the J end by 6 bases, with 6 bases between. This CDR3 comprises 12 residues. Germline lookup yields CDR1 SQVTM and CDR2 ANQGSEA. The DNA of the CDR3 is TGCAGCGTTGAAGAGGGCTTCAATGAGCAGTTCTTC. It codes for CSVEEGFNEQFF.

For this clone: Other DNA sequences from this sample encode an identical CDR3 as well. This sequence joins TRBV14 and TRBJ1-1; D is perhaps TRBD1 (5 bases). The CDR3 has 13 residues. Trimming removed 0 bases at V and 5 bases at J, with 7 bases between. CDR1 and CDR2 (germline): SGHDN, FVKESK. CDR3 amino acids: CASSQDRGTEAFF. Here the CDR3 DNA reads TGTGCCAGCAGCCAAGATCGGGGGACTGAAGCTTTCTTT.

This sequence joins TRBV7-2 and TRBJ1-6; TRBD1 is a possible D gene (5 bases). The CDR3 is 14 residues long. Trimming took 5 bases from V and 7 from J, leaving 12 bases between them. The V gene's germline CDR1 is SGHTA and CDR2 FQGNSA. CDR3 coding DNA: TGTGCCAGCAGCCCGCAGGGTTACAATTCACCCCTCCACTTT. This codes for CASSPQGYNSPLHF.

V and J are TRBV5-6 and TRBJ1-4; 7 bases are a match to TRBD1. The CDR3 has 16 amino acids. In germline, CDR1 is SGHDT, CDR2 YYEEEE. The V gene end was trimmed by 3 bases and the J gene end by 6 bases; junction bases not matched to a gene: 11. For the CDR3, the DNA is TGTGCCAGCAGCTACATGGGGACAGCTCTTGATGAAAAACTGTTTTTT. Translated: CASSYMGTALDEKLFF.

The chain carries TRBV20-1 and TRBJ2-1; TRBD2 aligns across 13 bases. CDR1 DFQATT and CDR2 SNEGSKA come from the germline V gene (reference sequence). There are 15 residues in the CDR3. With 3 bases clipped from V and 8 bases from J, the junction kept 7 bases outside the gene matches. CDR3 in DNA: TGCAGTGCTAGTCATGGACTAGCGGGGGATCATGAGCAGTTCTTC. Its protein is CSASHGLAGDHEQFF.

The chain is built from TRBV30 and TRBJ2-2; 14 bases map to TRBD2. V shed 1 base and J 4 bases; nucleotides not matched to a gene: 5. Per the germline V gene, CDR1 is GTSNPN and CDR2 is SVGIG (reference sequence). The CDR3 runs 17 residues. The CDR3 spells CAWSEGLAGATTGELFF. In DNA, the CDR3 is TGTGCCTGGAGTGAGGGACTAGCGGGAGCTACCACCGGGGAGCTGTTTTTT.

The V call is TRBV19, the J call TRBJ2-2; 8 positions agree with TRBD2. The V segment lost 0 bases and the J segment 1 base; nucleotides outside the gene matches: 13. The CDR3 has 20 residues. Per germline, CDR1 LNHDA and CDR2 SQIVND (reference sequence). CDR3 in amino acids: CASSIDPPLGAGENTGELFF. In nucleotides, the CDR3 is TGTGCCAGTAGTATAGATCCGCCCCTTGGAGCGGGAGAGAACACCGGGGAGCTGTTTTTT.

V is TRBV27 and J is TRBJ1-5, with TRBD1 identical over 10 bases. Germline loops: CDR1 MNHEY, CDR2 SMNVEV (reference sequence). The CDR3 is 20 amino acids. V shed 5 bases, J shed 0 bases, and the junction held 16 bases outside the gene matches. CDR3 coding DNA: TGTGCCAGCAGTCCTCGTATGTGGGACAGGGGCATTTATAGCAATCAGCCCCAGCATTTT. It is translated as CASSPRMWDRGIYSNQPQHF.

CDR3 in amino acids: CASTRNNEQFF. CDR3 bases: TGTGCCAGCACGCGGAATAATGAGCAGTTCTTC. The V gene is TRBV2, the J gene TRBJ2-1, with no clear D. This CDR3 is built from 11 residues. In germline, CDR1 is SNHLY, CDR2 FYNNEI. The germline V and J ends were trimmed by 7 bases and 7 bases, with 8 bases remaining between them.

The chain uses TRBV3-1 (or the pseudogene TRBV3-2) and TRBJ1-3, with D unresolved. CDR1 and CDR2 from the germline V gene are LGHDT and YNNKEL (reference sequence). The ends were cut back, 4 bases at V and 1 base at J, with 8 bases in the middle. CDR3 length: 14 residues. The CDR3 region has the DNA TGTGCCAGCAGCCTGACGGGGTCTGGAAACACCATATATTTT. Protein sequence: CASSLTGSGNTIYF.

The chain combines TRBV9 with TRBJ1-1; D is possibly TRBD1 (5 bases). Trimming took 0 bases from V and 5 from J, leaving 8 bases between them. The CDR3 contains 13 residues. Germline V CDR1 and CDR2: SGDLS, YYNGEE. The CDR3 DNA reads TGTGCCAGCAGCGTAGTGGAGGGGACTGAAGCTTTCTTT. This codes for CASSVVEGTEAFF.

This clone has only a few counts. V usage is TRBV7-9 and J usage is TRBJ1-1, with D tentatively TRBD1 (5 bases). V shed 3 bases and J shed 6 bases, with 11 bases lying between them. The germline V gene has CDR1 SEHNR and CDR2 FQNEAQ (reference sequence). This CDR3 contains 13 residues. CDR3 nucleotide sequence: TGTGCCAGCAGCTTTCCTGACAGACCTGAAGCTTTCTTT. Protein sequence: CASSFPDRPEAFF.

With regard to this clone: A much larger clonotype is one base distant, so this may be a read error. The chain couples TRBV30 to TRBJ1-1, with a weak D call TRBD1 (5 bases). The germline gives CDR1 GTSNPN, CDR2 SVGIG (reference sequence). The CDR3 has 13 residues. V shed 1 base and J shed 0 bases, with 6 bases lying between them. This CDR3 is CAWSGTLNTEAFF. In nucleotides, the CDR3 is TGTGCCTGGAGTGGGACACTGAACACTGAAGCTTTCTTT.

This clone was found once. This chain links TRBV11-3 with TRBJ2-7, with a weak D call TRBD2 (5 bases). The CDR3 contains 15 residues. CDR1 SGHNT and CDR2 YENEEA come from the germline V gene. V gave up 1 base and J gave up 2 bases, with 12 bases separating them. The CDR3 sequence is CASSLASSSAYEQYF. CDR3 bases: TGTGCCAGCAGCTTAGCCTCTAGCAGTGCCTACGAGCAGTACTTC.

The rearrangement joins TRBV11-3 to TRBJ2-1, with TRBD1 matching 10 bases. V was pared by 3 bases and J by 8 bases, with 7 bases of the junction left unmatched. CDR3 size: 15 residues. CDR1 is SGHNT and CDR2 is YENEEA in the germline V gene. The CDR3 DNA sequence: TGTGCCAGCAGCTTCGCCAGACAGGGGGCGCATGAGCAGTTCTTC. Translated, it gives CASSFARQGAHEQFF.

The chain uses TRBV9 and TRBJ2-7, with a weak D call TRBD1 (5 bases). Trimming took off 4 bases at V and 2 bases at J, with 13 bases between the two ends. The germline CDR1 and CDR2 sequences are SGDLS and YYNGEE. This CDR3 spans 14 amino acids. The CDR3 reads CASSPLTATYEQYF. CDR3 bases: TGTGCCAGCAGCCCCTTGACAGCTACCTACGAGCAGTACTTC.